This T cell receptor beta chain comes out of a study of blood T cells in healthy people across ages. The V gene end was trimmed by 0 bases and the J gene end by 3 bases; junction bases not matched to a gene: 7. The CDR3 is 15 amino acids. Per the germline V gene, CDR1 is GTSNPN and CDR2 is SVGIG (reference sequence). Extraction of total RNA produced a minimum of 5.5 micrograms from each sample. Combining a sample-barcoded 5' primer with a J-beta primer mix, a second PCR ran for roughly 7 to 11 cycles. TCRdb passed the 5' RACE reads through MiXCR, listing each CDR3 protein once. The data show approximately 900,000 distinct CDR3 sequences, about 28% seen once. These data were likewise used in another study, on T cells of mothers and their children. From that report: The sample comes from several healthy Caucasian donors: mothers and children. Related mother-child pairs shared marginally more repertoire than unrelated pairs, though not significantly.

The sample consisted of blood. V is TRBV30 and J is TRBJ1-2, with 7 nucleotides matching TRBD1. This TCR came from a woman aged 40 to 50 in good health. The CDR3 protein is CAWSVLPRGDYGYTF. For the CDR3, the DNA is TGTGCCTGGAGTGTGTTGCCCAGGGGGGACTATGGCTACACCTTC.